A selection of T cell receptor beta chains follows, all from one sample in a study of human T cells and chemical hapten exposure. TCRdb reprocessed the RACE reads with MiXCR, giving one entry per CDR3 protein. This table has hundreds of thousands of distinct CDR3 sequences, about 6% appearing once. The material sequenced was whole blood, taken in connection with sensitization to the hapten diphenylcyclopropenone (DPC). The receptors come from a woman under 30 with alopecia areata. Some clones in this sample may be carry-over from other donors' samples. Each CDR3 is given with its conserved first and last residue. Each record gives: CDR3 length, V gene, J gene, CDR3 protein.

cdr3_length: 15
v_call: TRBV9
j_call: TRBJ2-1
cdr3_aa: CASSVSSGGAYEQFF

cdr3_length: 16
v_call: TRBV7-2
j_call: TRBJ2-3
cdr3_aa: CASSPGTSGAWDTQYF

cdr3_length: 16
v_call: TRBV5-1
j_call: TRBJ2-7
cdr3_aa: CASSLTAGTLYYEQYF

cdr3_length: 16
v_call: TRBV27
j_call: TRBJ1-4
cdr3_aa: CASSLWGGSTNEKLFF

cdr3_length: 15
v_call: TRBV4-2
j_call: TRBJ2-7
cdr3_aa: CASSGLVGSSYEQYF

cdr3_length: 12
v_call: TRBV10-3
j_call: TRBJ2-3
cdr3_aa: CAIRAETDTQYF

cdr3_length: 15
v_call: TRBV4-2
j_call: TRBJ1-5
cdr3_aa: CASSQVIGLDQPQHF

cdr3_length: 15
v_call: TRBV7-2
j_call: TRBJ2-3
cdr3_aa: CASSPHGLAPDTQYF

cdr3_length: 17
v_call: TRBV18
j_call: TRBJ2-6
cdr3_aa: CASSTGQGFSGANVLTF

cdr3_length: 13
v_call: TRBV7-9
j_call: TRBJ2-5
cdr3_aa: CASSFGQGETQYF

cdr3_length: 14
v_call: TRBV6-5
j_call: TRBJ1-1
cdr3_aa: CASTTAGRHTEAFF

cdr3_length: 15
v_call: TRBV11-2
j_call: TRBJ2-7
cdr3_aa: CASSLDLRTADEQYF

cdr3_length: 12
v_call: TRBV6-2/TRBV6-3
j_call: TRBJ1-1
cdr3_aa: CASSHPRSEAFF

cdr3_length: 14
v_call: TRBV20-1
j_call: TRBJ1-1
cdr3_aa: CSARAGQGVMEAFF

cdr3_length: 13
v_call: TRBV6-2/TRBV6-3
j_call: TRBJ2-6
cdr3_aa: CASLEAGANVLTF

cdr3_length: 14
v_call: TRBV2
j_call: TRBJ1-5
cdr3_aa: CASSGGQGVQPQHF

cdr3_length: 15
v_call: TRBV3-1
j_call: TRBJ1-1
cdr3_aa: CASSQEGAGAFEAFF

cdr3_length: 15
v_call: TRBV3-1
j_call: TRBJ1-5
cdr3_aa: CASSQSPVAAQPQHF

cdr3_length: 15
v_call: TRBV27
j_call: TRBJ1-5
cdr3_aa: CASTRSLGSNQPQHF

cdr3_length: 16
v_call: TRBV5-1
j_call: TRBJ2-3
cdr3_aa: CASSLRRGPVTDTQYF

cdr3_length: 15
v_call: TRBV4-2
j_call: TRBJ2-2
cdr3_aa: CASSQGGGAYGELFF

cdr3_length: 18
v_call: TRBV6-5
j_call: TRBJ1-2
cdr3_aa: CASSYSRGLTGIGYGYTF

cdr3_length: 15
v_call: TRBV18
j_call: TRBJ2-1
cdr3_aa: CASSPGTGSYNEQFF

cdr3_length: 15
v_call: TRBV27
j_call: TRBJ2-1
cdr3_aa: CASSLKRGTYNEQFF

cdr3_length: 16
v_call: TRBV28
j_call: TRBJ1-1
cdr3_aa: CASSINDRTANTEAFF

cdr3_length: 13
v_call: TRBV10-2
j_call: TRBJ1-1
cdr3_aa: CASIRTLNTEAFF

cdr3_length: 15
v_call: TRBV5-1
j_call: TRBJ2-1
cdr3_aa: CASSSQRQGGNEQFF

cdr3_length: 17
v_call: TRBV7-2
j_call: TRBJ2-2
cdr3_aa: CASSPIAGGPAAGELFF

cdr3_length: 14
v_call: TRBV3-1
j_call: TRBJ1-5
cdr3_aa: CASSDRDSNQPQHF

cdr3_length: 15
v_call: TRBV11-2
j_call: TRBJ1-1
cdr3_aa: CASSSGTGLDGEAFF

cdr3_length: 15
v_call: TRBV7-2
j_call: TRBJ1-5
cdr3_aa: CASSLDGQSNQPQHF